These 19 T cell receptor beta chains originate from one sample sequenced in a study of CD8+ T cells in alopecia areata (dated by TCRdb to the late 2010s). Read against the paper, the sample's time point label means: baseline before oral tofacitinib. Library preparation employed the immunoSEQ multiplex PCR assay. RNA was extracted from all samples and reverse transcribed into cDNA as template for TCR sequencing. TCRdb obtained this table from immuneACCESS and retained in-frame rearrangements with V and J assigned. These tables miss some clones; where compared with another copy, unresolved V genes account for less than half of the shortfall, and the remainder is unexplained. The sample table contains hundreds of thousands of clones; only one count was recorded for 67% of them. Of the sample, around 1.2% falls within the top ten clones. The material sequenced was CD4+ T cells sorted from blood, taken at week 0. The receptors come from a human donor with alopecia areata.

This clone showed up just a few times. The chain uses TRBV2 and TRBJ2-1, with TRBD1 matching 9 bases. The CDR3 contains 15 residues. The V gene end was trimmed by 2 bases and the J gene end by 4 bases; junction bases not matched to a gene: 3. CDR1 and CDR2 (germline): SNHLY, FYNNEI. CDR3 loop: CASSESGQGYNEQFF. The DNA for the CDR3 is TGTGCCAGCAGTGAAAGTGGACAGGGGTACAATGAGCAGTTCTTC.

The chain joins TRBV6-5 to TRBJ2-5; D is unresolved. This CDR3 region has 13 residues. CDR1 is MNHEY and CDR2 is SVGAGI in the germline V gene. Trimming left V 6 bases short and J 5 bases short, with 13 bases between. CDR3 sequence reads: CASRDVLVETQYF. Here the CDR3 DNA reads TGTGCCAGCAGAGACGTTCTAGTCGAGACCCAGTACTTC.

The chain has TRBV29-1 and TRBJ1-2; D gene unclear. CDR3 size: 13 residues. The V and J ends lost 4 bases and 3 bases respectively, with 12 bases between them. The V gene's germline CDR1 is SQVTM and CDR2 ANQGSEA. Here the CDR3 reads CSVAFLVHYGYTF. In nucleotides, the CDR3 is TGCAGCGTTGCTTTTCTGGTCCACTATGGCTACACCTTC.

This clone was counted between two and nine times. The rearrangement links TRBV29-1 to TRBJ2-1; possibly TRBD1 for D (5 bases). CDR3 length equals 13 residues. Trimming stripped 3 bases from V and 6 bases from J, with 12 bases between. Germline V gene lookup returns CDR1 SQVTM and CDR2 ANQGSEA. The CDR3, as DNA: TGCAGCGTTGACAGGGAATGGCTCAATGAGCAGTTCTTC. It codes for CSVDREWLNEQFF.

This clone occurred a few times. This rearrangement joins TRBV4-2 to TRBJ2-7; D unresolved. Germline V gene lookup returns CDR1 LGHNA and CDR2 YNFKEQ. The CDR3 is made up of 13 amino acids. Trimming pared 0 bases from V and 12 bases from J, leaving 15 bases between. The DNA of the CDR3 is TGTGCCAGCAGCCAAGATCTATCCGCTAATCCGTACTTC. This codes for CASSQDLSANPYF.

The chain combines TRBV7-2 with TRBJ2-5, with a tentative D call TRBD1 (5 bases). The germline CDR1 and CDR2 sequences are SGHTA and FQGNSA. This CDR3 has 15 residues. The V gene lost 5 bases and the J gene lost 4 bases, with 17 bases spanning the gap. The CDR3 region is CASSPQGQVGETQYF. The CDR3 nucleotides read TGTGCCAGCAGCCCCCAGGGCCAGGTCGGAGAGACCCAGTACTTC.

The rearrangement uses TRBV10-3 and TRBJ1-2, with unresolved D. Deletions cut 7 bases from V and 7 bases from J, with 16 bases between. The CDR3 extends over 13 amino acids. The germline gives CDR1 ENHRY, CDR2 SYGVKD. DNA for the CDR3: TGTGCCATCACTGGGCAGATTGATGGTGGCTACACCTTC. Its protein is CAITGQIDGGYTF.

V gene TRBV6-5 combines with J gene TRBJ2-7, with TRBD2 matching 12 bases. Germline V gene sequence: CDR1 MNHEY, CDR2 SVGAGI. The CDR3 is made up of 15 amino acids. The ends lost 5 bases at V and 3 bases at J; junction bases unmatched: 5. CDR3 amino acids: CASSARLAGDYEQYF. Here the CDR3 DNA reads TGTGCCAGCAGTGCTCGACTAGCGGGGGACTACGAGCAGTACTTC.

This sequence joins TRBV25-1 and TRBJ2-5, with 7 bases aligning to TRBD2. The CDR3 spans 16 residues. V was pared by 6 bases and J by 1 base, with 11 bases of the junction left unmatched. From germline, CDR1 is MGHDK and CDR2 SYGVNS. DNA of the CDR3: TGTGCCAGCAGCCCCCTTGGGGGGGGGAGCCAAGAGACCCAGTACTTC. Protein sequence: CASSPLGGGSQETQYF.

The genes are TRBV30 and TRBJ1-6; D is unclear. Germline CDR1 is GTSNPN and CDR2 is SVGIG (reference sequence). The CDR3 extends over 13 amino acids. Trimming cost V 4 bases and J 14 bases, with 18 bases left between them. The CDR3 DNA sequence: TGTGCCTGGACCAGGTACGACCGTCGCACCCTCCACTTT. It specifies CAWTRYDRRTLHF.

The chain has TRBV15 and TRBJ2-3, with D perhaps matching TRBD1 (7 bases). V was trimmed by 5 bases and J by 0 bases, leaving 12 bases between them. The CDR3 has 15 amino acids. Germline V CDR1 and CDR2: LNHNV, YYDKDF (reference sequence). CDR3 nucleotide sequence: TGTGCCACCAGCCCAGGGGGGAGTAGCACAGATACGCAGTATTTT. It translates to CATSPGGSSTDTQYF.

The chain carries TRBV5-1 and TRBJ1-2; D gene ambiguous. The CDR3 contains 14 residues. V shed 1 base and J shed 3 bases, with 10 bases lying between them. CDR1 is SGHRS and CDR2 is YFSETQ in the germline V gene. CDR3 nucleotide sequence: TGCGCCAGCAGCTTGAGCCCAACGGACTATGGCTACACCTTC. It encodes CASSLSPTDYGYTF.

The chain uses TRBV5-1 and TRBJ1-3; D ambiguous. The CDR3 has 13 amino acids. V was shortened by 4 bases and J by 0 bases, with 5 bases between the two germline ends. Germline CDR1 and CDR2: SGHRS and YFSETQ. The CDR3 protein is CASSPLSGNTIYF. CDR3 nucleotides: TGCGCCAGCAGCCCGCTCTCTGGAAACACCATATATTTT.

This sequence joins TRBV30 and TRBJ1-5; D not resolved. The germline gives CDR1 GTSNPN, CDR2 SVGIG (reference sequence). The CDR3 is 13 amino acids. V lost 0 bases, J lost 9 bases, and 12 bases lay in between. CDR3 amino acids: CAWSVAAFGPQHF. CDR3 coding DNA: TGTGCCTGGAGTGTGGCAGCCTTCGGGCCCCAGCATTTT.

This chain connects TRBV29-1 to TRBJ1-2, with a possible D match to TRBD1 (6 bases). V was pared by 4 bases and J by 4 bases, with 7 bases between. From germline, CDR1 is SQVTM and CDR2 ANQGSEA. The CDR3 has 11 residues. CDR3 residues: CSVGQVYGYTF. Here the CDR3 DNA reads TGCAGCGTTGGACAGGTCTATGGCTACACCTTC.

This chain joins TRBV29-1 and TRBJ2-1; D is undetermined. CDR3 size: 11 residues. V dropped 4 bases and J dropped 4 bases, with 5 bases sitting between them. Germline CDR1 reads SQVTM; CDR2 reads ANQGSEA. The CDR3 is CSVVGYNEQFF. CDR3 in DNA: TGCAGCGTTGTAGGGTACAATGAGCAGTTCTTC.

This chain uses TRBV29-1 with TRBJ2-1; D may correspond to TRBD1 or TRBD2 (5 bases each). V was cut by 7 bases and J by 7 bases, with 14 bases left in between. This CDR3 is 12 amino acids long. CDR1 SQVTM and CDR2 ANQGSEA come from the germline V gene. The CDR3 protein is CSGGLTGNEQFF. The CDR3, as DNA: TGCAGCGGGGGCCTCACGGGGAATGAGCAGTTCTTC.

This clone occurred once. CDR3 coding DNA: TGTGCCAGCAGCGTAGGGGACAGGGGTAATCAGCCCCAGCATTTT. Its protein is CASSVGDRGNQPQHF. The rearrangement links TRBV9 to TRBJ1-5, with TRBD1 identical over 10 bases. Trimming cost V 0 bases and J 4 bases; bases outside gene matches: 1. The germline CDR1 and CDR2 sequences are SGDLS and YYNGEE. The CDR3 is made up of 15 amino acids.

This chain connects TRBV6-1 to TRBJ2-1; the match to TRBD2 covers 9 bases. V shed 6 bases, J shed 6 bases, and the junction held 9 bases outside the gene matches. Germline CDR1 reads MNHNS; CDR2 reads SASEGT. This CDR3 has 15 residues. CDR3 loop: CASRVDSGGANEQFF. The CDR3, as DNA: TGTGCCAGCAGGGTGGATAGCGGGGGTGCCAATGAGCAGTTCTTC.